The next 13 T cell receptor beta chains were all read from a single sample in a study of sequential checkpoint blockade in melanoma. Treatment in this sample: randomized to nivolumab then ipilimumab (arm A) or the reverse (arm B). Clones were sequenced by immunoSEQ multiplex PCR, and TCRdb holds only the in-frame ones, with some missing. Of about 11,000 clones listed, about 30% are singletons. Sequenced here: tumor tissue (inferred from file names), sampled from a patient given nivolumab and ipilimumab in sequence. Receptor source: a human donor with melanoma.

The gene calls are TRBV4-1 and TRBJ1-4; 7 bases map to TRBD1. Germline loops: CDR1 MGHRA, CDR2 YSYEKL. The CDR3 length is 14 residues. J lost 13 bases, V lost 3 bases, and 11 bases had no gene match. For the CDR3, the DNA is TGCGCCAGCAGCCATCGTGACAGGGTCTATTCACTGTTTTTT. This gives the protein CASSHRDRVYSLFF.

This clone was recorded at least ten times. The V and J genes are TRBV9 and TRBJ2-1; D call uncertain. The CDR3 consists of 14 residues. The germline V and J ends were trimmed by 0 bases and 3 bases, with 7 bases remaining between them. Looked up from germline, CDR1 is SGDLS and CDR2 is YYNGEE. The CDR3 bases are TGTGCCAGCAGCGTAGCCGGAGACTACAATGAGCAGTTCTTC. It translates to CASSVAGDYNEQFF.

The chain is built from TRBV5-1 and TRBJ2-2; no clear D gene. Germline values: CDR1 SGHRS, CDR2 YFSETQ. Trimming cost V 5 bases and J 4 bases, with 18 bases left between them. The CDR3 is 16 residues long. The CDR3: CASRDRLASGTGELFF. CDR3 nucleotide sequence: TGCGCCAGCAGAGACCGTCTGGCCTCAGGCACCGGGGAGCTGTTTTTT.

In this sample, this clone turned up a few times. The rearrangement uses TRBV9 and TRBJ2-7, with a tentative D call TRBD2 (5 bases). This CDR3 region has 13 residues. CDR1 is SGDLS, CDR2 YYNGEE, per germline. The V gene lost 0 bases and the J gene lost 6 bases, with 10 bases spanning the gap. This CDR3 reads CASSVGVATEQYF. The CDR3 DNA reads TGTGCCAGCAGCGTAGGTGTAGCGACCGAGCAGTACTTC.

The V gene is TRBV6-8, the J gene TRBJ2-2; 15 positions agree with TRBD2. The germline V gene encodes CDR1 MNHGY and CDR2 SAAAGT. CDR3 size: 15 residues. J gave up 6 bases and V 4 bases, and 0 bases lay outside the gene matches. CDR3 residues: CASSWTSGGAGELFF. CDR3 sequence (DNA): TGTGCCAGCAGTTGGACTAGCGGGGGGGCCGGGGAGCTGTTTTTT.

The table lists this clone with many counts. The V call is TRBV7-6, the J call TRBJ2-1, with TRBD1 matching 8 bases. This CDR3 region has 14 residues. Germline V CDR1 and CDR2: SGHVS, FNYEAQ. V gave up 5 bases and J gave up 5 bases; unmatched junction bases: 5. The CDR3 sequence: CASSDRGVNNEQFF. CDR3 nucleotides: TGTGCCAGCAGCGACAGGGGCGTGAACAATGAGCAGTTCTTC.

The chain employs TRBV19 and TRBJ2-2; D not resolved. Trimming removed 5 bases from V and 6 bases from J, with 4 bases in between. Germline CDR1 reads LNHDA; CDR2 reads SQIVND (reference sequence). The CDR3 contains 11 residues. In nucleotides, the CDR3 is TGTGCCAGTAGTTACGCCGGGGAGCTGTTTTTT. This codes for CASSYAGELFF.

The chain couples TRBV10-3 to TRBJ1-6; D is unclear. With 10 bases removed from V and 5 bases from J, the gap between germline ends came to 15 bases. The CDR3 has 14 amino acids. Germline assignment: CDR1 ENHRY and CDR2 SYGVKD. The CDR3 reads CASAGGHHNSPLHF. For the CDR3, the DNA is TGTGCCAGCGCGGGTGGGCATCATAATTCACCCCTCCACTTT.

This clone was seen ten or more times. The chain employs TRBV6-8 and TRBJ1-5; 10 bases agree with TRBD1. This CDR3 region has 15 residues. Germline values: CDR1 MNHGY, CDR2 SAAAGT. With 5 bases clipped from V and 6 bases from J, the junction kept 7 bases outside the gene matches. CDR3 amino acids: CASSDRTGGPQPQHF. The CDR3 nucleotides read TGTGCCAGCAGTGACCGGACAGGGGGACCTCAGCCCCAGCATTTT.

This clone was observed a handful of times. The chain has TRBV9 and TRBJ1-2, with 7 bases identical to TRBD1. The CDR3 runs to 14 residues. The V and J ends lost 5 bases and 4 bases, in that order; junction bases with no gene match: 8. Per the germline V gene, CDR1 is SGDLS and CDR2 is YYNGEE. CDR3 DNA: TGTGCCAGCAGTGAAATCCCAGGGGGCTATGGCTACACCTTC. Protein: CASSEIPGGYGYTF. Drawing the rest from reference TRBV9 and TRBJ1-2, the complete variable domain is DSGVTQTPKHLITATGQRVTLRCSPRSGDLSVYWYQQSLDQGLQFLIQYYNGEERAKGNILERFSAQQFPDLHSELNLSSLELGDSALYFCASSEIPGGYGYTFGSGTRLTVV.

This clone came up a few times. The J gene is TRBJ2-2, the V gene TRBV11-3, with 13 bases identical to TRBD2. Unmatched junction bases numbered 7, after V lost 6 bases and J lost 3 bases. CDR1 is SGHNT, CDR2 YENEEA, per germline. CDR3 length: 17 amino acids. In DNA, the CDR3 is TGTGCCAGCAGAAAACTAGCGGGGGGGCCCCACACCGGGGAGCTGTTTTTT. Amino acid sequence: CASRKLAGGPHTGELFF.

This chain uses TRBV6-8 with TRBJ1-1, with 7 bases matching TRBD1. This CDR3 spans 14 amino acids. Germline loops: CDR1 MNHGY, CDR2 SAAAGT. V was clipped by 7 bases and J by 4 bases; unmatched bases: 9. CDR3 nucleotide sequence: TGTGCCAGCAACGAAGGGGGCTCGAGCACTGAAGCTTTCTTT. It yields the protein CASNEGGSSTEAFF.

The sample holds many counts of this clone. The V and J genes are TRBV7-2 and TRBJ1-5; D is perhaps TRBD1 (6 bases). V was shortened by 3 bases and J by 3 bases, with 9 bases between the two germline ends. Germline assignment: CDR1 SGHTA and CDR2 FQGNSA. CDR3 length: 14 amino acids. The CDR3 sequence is CASSFTGSNQPQHF. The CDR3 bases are TGTGCCAGCAGCTTTACAGGGTCCAATCAGCCCCAGCATTTT.